Here is one T cell receptor (beta chain) with its context. The data stem from a study of blood T cell repertoires in COVID-19. Measured with immunoSEQ multiplex PCR; TCRdb has only the in-frame clones, and not every one. This table holds around 230,000 clones, 85% to 90% found once. The J segment lost 4 bases and the V segment lost 5 bases, leaving 4 bases of the junction unmatched. The CDR3 is made up of 13 amino acids. Germline CDR1 is MNHEY and CDR2 is SVGAGI. This sequence was found in a man aged 45-65 years with COVID-19, enrolled during active disease. This chain links TRBV6-5 with TRBJ1-1; 7 positions agree with TRBD1. Sequenced material: peripheral blood. DNA for the CDR3: TGTGCCAGCAGTCCCGACAGGGTCACTGAAGCTTTCTTT. This encodes CASSPDRVTEAFF.